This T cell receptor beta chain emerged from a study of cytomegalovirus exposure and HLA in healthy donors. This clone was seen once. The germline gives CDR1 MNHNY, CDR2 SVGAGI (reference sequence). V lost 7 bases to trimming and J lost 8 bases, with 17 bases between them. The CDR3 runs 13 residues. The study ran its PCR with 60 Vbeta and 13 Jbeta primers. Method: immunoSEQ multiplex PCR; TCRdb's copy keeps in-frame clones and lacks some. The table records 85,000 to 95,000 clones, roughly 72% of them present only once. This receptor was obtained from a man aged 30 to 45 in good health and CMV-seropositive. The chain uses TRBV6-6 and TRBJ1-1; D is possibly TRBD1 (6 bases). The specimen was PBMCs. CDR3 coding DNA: TGTGCCAGCACTCGACAGGCGGAATCGGAAGCTTTCTTT. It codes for CASTRQAESEAFF.